The clone carrying this T cell receptor (beta chain) was seen at least ten times. The CDR3 spans 13 residues. Germline CDR1 and CDR2: SNHLY and FYNNEI. The V end lost 8 bases, the J end lost 2 bases, and 10 bases lay between the germline ends. The record originates from a study of OX40 agonist ivuxolimab in advanced cancers. Method: immunoSEQ multiplex PCR; TCRdb's copy keeps in-frame clones and lacks some. The sample has under 75,000 clones; about 94% are singletons. V is TRBV2 and J is TRBJ2-1, with D maybe TRBD2 (6 bases). Source: CD4+ or CD8+ T cells sorted from blood, taken in a trial of the OX40 agonist ivuxolimab. The clonotype originates from an adult with an advanced solid tumor such as melanoma, head and neck, liver or kidney cancer. The CDR3 nucleotides read TGTGCCAGCGGGCGGGGCGCCTACAATGAGCAGTTCTTC. Translating it yields CASGRGAYNEQFF.